The rows below give T cell receptor beta chains drawn from one sample of a study of blood T cell repertoires in COVID-19. Some clones are missing from TCRdb's copy, which holds only in-frame ones; the method was immunoSEQ multiplex PCR. The sample records some 190,000 clones, around 80% being singletons. Source material: PBMCs or T cells enriched from blood (not recorded which). The receptors here all came from a man aged 25-45 years with acute COVID-19. Each CDR3 is given with its conserved first and last residue. Each record gives: D gene, J gene, clone size, V gene, CDR3 DNA, CDR3 protein. The D gene is left open where the match is weak. Expanded clones get a size class; other rows say once, few or many, or leave the size out.

d_gene: TRBD1; j_gene: TRBJ1-1; abundance: .; v_gene: TRBV3-1/TRBV3-2; CDR3nt: TGTGCCAGCAGGGAACAGGGGGTAGTTTCCACTGAAGCTTTCTTT; CDR3aa: CASREQGVVSTEAFF
d_gene: TRBD2; j_gene: TRBJ2-5; abundance: .; v_gene: TRBV27; CDR3nt: TGTGCCAGCAGTGGGGGGGTGAGACCCTCCCAAGAGACCCAGTACTTC; CDR3aa: CASSGGVRPSQETQYF
d_gene: .; j_gene: TRBJ1-3; abundance: .; v_gene: TRBV9; CDR3nt: TGTGCCAGCAGCGATGGGGACACCACCATATATTTT; CDR3aa: CASSDGDTTIYF
d_gene: .; j_gene: TRBJ2-7; abundance: .; v_gene: TRBV14; CDR3nt: TGTGCCAGCAGCATTCAGGGCAGGAGTCACGAGCAGTACTTC; CDR3aa: CASSIQGRSHEQYF
d_gene: .; j_gene: TRBJ2-1; abundance: .; v_gene: TRBV7-6; CDR3nt: TGTGCCAGCAGCTCCAGGGGTTCCTACAATGAGCAGTTCTTC; CDR3aa: CASSSRGSYNEQFF
d_gene: .; j_gene: TRBJ2-3; abundance: .; v_gene: TRBV30; CDR3nt: TGTGCCTGGAGTTTTACTAGTTCGATACTAAATACGCAGTATTTT; CDR3aa: CAWSFTSSILNTQYF
d_gene: .; j_gene: TRBJ2-3; abundance: once; v_gene: TRBV7-7; CDR3nt: TGTGCCAGCAGCCCGGGGACTTCACGCAAAGGCACAGATACGCAGTATTTT; CDR3aa: CASSPGTSRKGTDTQYF
d_gene: TRBD1; j_gene: TRBJ2-5; abundance: .; v_gene: TRBV18; CDR3nt: TGTGCCAGCTCACCGAGGACAGGGGAAATGTCCCAGTACTTC; CDR3aa: CASSPRTGEMSQYF
d_gene: .; j_gene: TRBJ1-1; abundance: .; v_gene: TRBV3-1/TRBV3-2; CDR3nt: TGTGCCAGCAGCCCGACAGTATTGAACACTGAAGCTTTCTTT; CDR3aa: CASSPTVLNTEAFF
d_gene: TRBD2; j_gene: TRBJ2-3; abundance: .; v_gene: TRBV4-1; CDR3nt: TGCGCCAGCAGCCAAGAGGGAAGCGGGGCTCGCACAGATACGCAGTATTTT; CDR3aa: CASSQEGSGARTDTQYF
d_gene: .; j_gene: TRBJ1-5; abundance: .; v_gene: TRBV6-1; CDR3nt: TGTGCCAGCAGTGGACTTCAAATGGGGGACTATCAGCCCCAGCATTTT; CDR3aa: CASSGLQMGDYQPQHF
d_gene: TRBD1; j_gene: TRBJ1-1; abundance: .; v_gene: TRBV6-5; CDR3nt: TGTGCCAGCAGACATACCGGGACAGGGGGCACTGAAGCTTTCTTT; CDR3aa: CASRHTGTGGTEAFF
d_gene: TRBD1; j_gene: TRBJ2-5; abundance: .; v_gene: TRBV9; CDR3nt: TGTGCCAGCACCCGGGACAGGGGCCGACAAGAGACCCAGTACTTC; CDR3aa: CASTRDRGRQETQYF
d_gene: TRBD1; j_gene: TRBJ1-6; abundance: .; v_gene: TRBV10-3; CDR3nt: TGTGCCATCAGCCAACAGGGGTCGGCACAGAATTCACCCCTCCACTTT; CDR3aa: CAISQQGSAQNSPLHF
d_gene: .; j_gene: TRBJ1-6; abundance: .; v_gene: TRBV12-3/TRBV12-4; CDR3nt: TGTGCCAGCAGTATACAGCCTTCACCCCTCCACTTT; CDR3aa: CASSIQPSPLHF
d_gene: .; j_gene: TRBJ1-3; abundance: .; v_gene: TRBV7-3; CDR3nt: TGTGCCAGCAGCCCTGACCCTTCGGGTCGGGGAAACACCATATATTTT; CDR3aa: CASSPDPSGRGNTIYF
d_gene: .; j_gene: TRBJ1-5; abundance: .; v_gene: TRBV19; CDR3nt: TGTGCCAGTAGTGAGGAGGCTTCTTATAGCAATCAGCCCCAGCATTTT; CDR3aa: CASSEEASYSNQPQHF
d_gene: .; j_gene: TRBJ1-4; abundance: .; v_gene: TRBV20-1; CDR3nt: TGCAGTCCGGGGGAAAATGAAAAACTGTTTTTT; CDR3aa: CSPGENEKLFF
d_gene: .; j_gene: TRBJ1-5; abundance: .; v_gene: TRBV6-2/TRBV6-3; CDR3nt: TGTGCCAGCAGTTACTCAGGGGAACGGAGTCAGCCCCAGCATTTT; CDR3aa: CASSYSGERSQPQHF
d_gene: TRBD1; j_gene: TRBJ2-7; abundance: .; v_gene: TRBV28; CDR3nt: TGTGCCAGCAGTTTATGGGGACAGGGCTCCTACGAGCAGTACTTC; CDR3aa: CASSLWGQGSYEQYF
d_gene: .; j_gene: TRBJ1-1; abundance: few; v_gene: TRBV5-1; CDR3nt: TGCGCCAGCAGCTTGGCCCGACATCTGAACACTGAAGCTTTCTTT; CDR3aa: CASSLARHLNTEAFF
d_gene: .; j_gene: TRBJ1-2; abundance: .; v_gene: TRBV6-1; CDR3nt: TGTGCCAGCAGTGAAGCCAGGCCGCATGGCTACACCTTC; CDR3aa: CASSEARPHGYTF
d_gene: .; j_gene: TRBJ1-4; abundance: once; v_gene: TRBV5-1; CDR3nt: TGCGCCAGCAGCTTTAGCTCGGGAGACGAAAAACTGTTTTTT; CDR3aa: CASSFSSGDEKLFF
d_gene: .; j_gene: TRBJ2-5; abundance: .; v_gene: TRBV7-6; CDR3nt: TGTGCCAGCAGCACCGCTGACTACTACTTCCAAGAGACCCAGTACTTC; CDR3aa: CASSTADYYFQETQYF
d_gene: .; j_gene: TRBJ2-1; abundance: .; v_gene: TRBV6-1; CDR3nt: TGTGCCAGCAGTGAAGAGGCAGGGTACAATGAGCAGTTCTTC; CDR3aa: CASSEEAGYNEQFF
d_gene: .; j_gene: TRBJ1-5; abundance: .; v_gene: TRBV28; CDR3nt: TGTGCCAGCAGTGCACAGGCGCCCAATCAGCCCCAGCATTTT; CDR3aa: CASSAQAPNQPQHF
d_gene: .; j_gene: TRBJ1-6; abundance: .; v_gene: TRBV19; CDR3nt: TGTGCCAGTAGTATAGACGGAGTCCTCCACTTT; CDR3aa: CASSIDGVLHF
d_gene: TRBD2; j_gene: TRBJ2-7; abundance: .; v_gene: TRBV6-5; CDR3nt: TGTGCCGGGCGGACTAGCGGATACGAGCAGTACTTC; CDR3aa: CAGRTSGYEQYF
d_gene: .; j_gene: TRBJ1-1; abundance: .; v_gene: TRBV28; CDR3nt: TGTGCCAGCAGTTTCTCTAATAAGAACACTGAAGCTTTCTTT; CDR3aa: CASSFSNKNTEAFF
d_gene: TRBD1; j_gene: TRBJ2-7; abundance: .; v_gene: TRBV6-5; CDR3nt: TGTGCCAGCAGTTACGACAGGGTGGGAGAGCAGTACTTC; CDR3aa: CASSYDRVGEQYF
d_gene: .; j_gene: TRBJ1-5; abundance: .; v_gene: TRBV9; CDR3nt: TGTGCCAGCAGCGACGGAGGGGTCAGGCCCCAGCATTTT; CDR3aa: CASSDGGVRPQHF
d_gene: TRBD1; j_gene: TRBJ2-6; abundance: .; v_gene: TRBV7-3; CDR3nt: TGTGCCAGCAGCTTAAGTCGCAGGACAGGTAACGTCCTGACTTTC; CDR3aa: CASSLSRRTGNVLTF
d_gene: TRBD1; j_gene: TRBJ1-1; abundance: .; v_gene: TRBV10-3; CDR3nt: TGTGCCATCAGTGAGTGGCCCGGGACAGGGTCTTTTTTAGCTTTCTTT; CDR3aa: CAISEWPGTGSFLAFF
d_gene: .; j_gene: TRBJ1-5; abundance: once; v_gene: TRBV7-2; CDR3nt: TGTGCCAGCAGCCCTAGTCTGGCATCTAAGGGCAATCAGCCCCAGCATTTT; CDR3aa: CASSPSLASKGNQPQHF
d_gene: .; j_gene: TRBJ1-5; abundance: .; v_gene: TRBV28; CDR3nt: TGTGCCAGCAGTTACGGGAATCAGCCCCAGCATTTT; CDR3aa: CASSYGNQPQHF
d_gene: .; j_gene: TRBJ1-6; abundance: .; v_gene: TRBV19; CDR3nt: TGTGCCAGTAGTCCCAGGGTTGACACAGGTTCACCCCTCCACTTT; CDR3aa: CASSPRVDTGSPLHF
d_gene: .; j_gene: TRBJ1-3; abundance: .; v_gene: TRBV5-4; CDR3nt: TGTGCCAGCAGCGTAACAGGGTCTGGAAACACCATATATTTT; CDR3aa: CASSVTGSGNTIYF